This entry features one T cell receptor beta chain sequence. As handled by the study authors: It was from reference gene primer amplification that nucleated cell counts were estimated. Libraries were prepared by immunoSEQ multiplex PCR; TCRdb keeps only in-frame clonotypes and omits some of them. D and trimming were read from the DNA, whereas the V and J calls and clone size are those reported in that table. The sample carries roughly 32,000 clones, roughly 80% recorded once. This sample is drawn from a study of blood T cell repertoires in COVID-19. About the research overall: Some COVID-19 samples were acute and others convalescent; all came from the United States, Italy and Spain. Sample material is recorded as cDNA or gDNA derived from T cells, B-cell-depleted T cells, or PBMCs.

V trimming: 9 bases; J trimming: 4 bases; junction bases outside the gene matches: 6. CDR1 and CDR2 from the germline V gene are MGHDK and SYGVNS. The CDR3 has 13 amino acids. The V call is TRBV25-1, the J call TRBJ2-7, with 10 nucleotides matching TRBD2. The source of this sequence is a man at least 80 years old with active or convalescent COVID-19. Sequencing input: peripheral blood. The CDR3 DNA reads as TGTGCCAGTCAAAGGACTAGCGGATACGAGCAGTACTTC. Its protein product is CASQRTSGYEQYF.